The 29 T cell receptor beta chains below come from one sample, sequenced in a study of shared clonotypes between healthy human individuals (dated by TCRdb to the early 2020s). Libraries came from the immunoSEQ multiplex PCR assay. In TCRdb, the immuneACCESS table is reduced to in-frame sequences with V and J assigned. These tables do not hold every clone; where another copy was compared, an unresolved V gene accounts for under half, and the others remain unexplained. Here the sample has 2 million to 3 million clones; approximately 94% occur a single time. More than 0.12% of the sample rests with the top ten. The specimen was naive CD4+ T cells sorted from blood. The sample's cell subset or site, from its label and the paper: CD45RA+ positively selected. All receptors come from a man younger than 35 in good health.

This chain joins TRBV7-2 and TRBJ2-3; no firm D call. In germline, CDR1 is SGHTA, CDR2 FQGNSA. The CDR3 consists of 15 residues. V was cut by 0 bases and J by 1 base, with 8 bases left in between. The CDR3 spells CASSLASRGTDTQYF. The CDR3 DNA follows: TGTGCCAGCAGCTTAGCTTCTAGAGGCACAGATACGCAGTATTTT.

The chain combines TRBV7-2 with TRBJ2-5; D remains unclear. CDR1 SGHTA and CDR2 FQGNSA come from the germline V gene. The CDR3 is 13 residues long. Trimming shortened V by 5 bases and J by 6 bases, and 13 bases separated the two germline ends. The CDR3 coding sequence is TGTGCCAGCAGCCTTTCCTCTAGGAAGACCCAGTACTTC. This gives the protein CASSLSSRKTQYF.

A remark on this clone: Within the sample, other DNA sequences also encode this same CDR3. This chain joins TRBV7-2 and TRBJ2-7, with D possibly being TRBD2 (5 bases). Deletions cut 0 bases from V and 1 base from J, with 10 bases between. CDR3 length: 15 residues. Germline V gives CDR1 SGHTA, CDR2 FQGNSA. The CDR3 protein is CASSLAGGLSYEQYF. The CDR3 DNA is TGTGCCAGCAGCTTAGCTGGCGGGCTGTCCTACGAGCAGTACTTC.

About this clone: The same CDR3 can be traced to other DNA sequences in this sample. The chain couples TRBV9 to TRBJ1-2, with 7 bases lining up with TRBD1. The CDR3 consists of 15 residues. V lost 2 bases and J lost 1; bases outside the gene matches: 5. Looked up from germline, CDR1 is SGDLS and CDR2 is YYNGEE. The CDR3 is CASSVGPGGNYGYTF. The CDR3 DNA sequence: TGTGCCAGCAGCGTCGGACCAGGGGGTAACTATGGCTACACCTTC.

V is TRBV18 and J is TRBJ2-3, with 11 nucleotides matching TRBD2. Germline V gives CDR1 KGHSH, CDR2 LQKENI. Trimming took 2 bases from V and 0 from J; bases not matched to a gene: 7. The CDR3 runs to 18 residues. CDR3 protein: CASSPFLAGGSSTDTQYF. The CDR3 DNA sequence: TGTGCCAGCTCACCATTTCTAGCGGGAGGTTCTAGCACAGATACGCAGTATTTT.

The chain combines TRBV6-1 with TRBJ1-5, with D possibly TRBD1 on 5 matching bases. The length of the CDR3 is 13 residues. Per the germline V gene, CDR1 is MNHNS and CDR2 is SASEGT. V was cut by 1 base and J by 6 bases, with 7 bases left in between. Here the CDR3 reads CASSEVTAQPQHF. CDR3 nucleotides: TGTGCCAGCAGTGAAGTGACAGCTCAGCCCCAGCATTTT.

The rearrangement joins TRBV6-5 to TRBJ2-7; TRBD1 aligns across 8 bases. Losses at the gene ends were 3 bases for V and 2 bases for J; bases not matched to a gene: 6. The CDR3 is 15 residues long. Germline V lookup: CDR1 MNHEY, CDR2 SVGAGI. The CDR3 region has the DNA TGTGCCAGCAGTTATGAGGGACAGGACCCCTACGAGCAGTACTTC. Its protein product is CASSYEGQDPYEQYF.

J is TRBJ2-7 and V is TRBV6-6, with D possibly being TRBD1 or TRBD2 (5 bases each). Per germline, CDR1 MNHNY and CDR2 SVGAGI (reference sequence). With 6 bases removed from V and 0 bases from J, the gap between germline ends came to 15 bases. CDR3 length: 15 residues. As DNA, the CDR3 is TGTGCCAGCAGACCATCATGGGACGACTCCTACGAGCAGTACTTC. Translating it yields CASRPSWDDSYEQYF.

The chain joins TRBV27 to TRBJ1-1, with 10 bases that match TRBD1. CDR1 and CDR2 from the germline V gene are MNHEY and SMNVEV (reference sequence). There are 12 residues in the CDR3. Trimming removed 10 bases from V and 11 bases from J; junction bases left unmatched: 10. DNA of the CDR3: TGTGCCACCCGTCGGACAGGGGGTTTCGCTTTCTTT. It encodes CATRRTGGFAFF.

The chain carries TRBV30 and TRBJ1-4; no clear D gene. The CDR3 contains 12 residues. Germline-derived CDR1 and CDR2 are GTSNPN and SVGIG (reference sequence). Trimming removed 4 bases at V and 8 bases at J, with 11 bases between. The CDR3 DNA sequence: TGTGCCTGGAAATACGGGAGGGAAAAACTGTTTTTT. It is translated as CAWKYGREKLFF.

This clone was counted once. The rearrangement joins TRBV2 to TRBJ2-5; 10 positions match TRBD2. Germline CDR1 is SNHLY and CDR2 is FYNNEI. The length of the CDR3 is 17 residues. V was clipped by 2 bases and J by 3 bases; unmatched bases: 9. The CDR3, as DNA: TGTGCCAGCAGTGAATTGGGACTAGCGCTGGGGAAAGAGACCCAGTACTTC. It encodes CASSELGLALGKETQYF.

This chain connects TRBV9 to TRBJ2-5; the D gene is possibly TRBD1 (5 bases). The V end lost 0 bases, the J end lost 5 bases, and 11 bases lay between the germline ends. The germline V gene has CDR1 SGDLS and CDR2 YYNGEE. This CDR3 has 14 amino acids. CDR3 nucleotides: TGTGCCAGCAGCGTAGAAGGGGTAAGGGAGACCCAGTACTTC. Translating gives CASSVEGVRETQYF.

The CDR3 DNA follows: TGTGCCAGCAGCTCCACAGGGGTCGACGAGCAGTACTTC. Its protein product is CASSSTGVDEQYF. V usage is TRBV11-2 and J usage is TRBJ2-7; TRBD1 matches at 7 bases. CDR1 and CDR2 from the germline V gene are SGHAT and FQNNGV. J was trimmed by 5 bases and V by 4 bases; bases with no gene match: 5. The CDR3 is 13 residues long.

The J gene is TRBJ1-4, the V gene TRBV25-1; 7 bases are shared with TRBD1. This CDR3 has 16 residues. CDR1 and CDR2 (germline): MGHDK, SYGVNS. With V trimmed by 1 base and J by 5 bases, 7 bases remained unmatched. CDR3 amino acids: CASSESRTGRNEKLFF. CDR3 in DNA: TGTGCCAGCAGTGAATCTAGGACAGGAAGAAATGAAAAACTGTTTTTT. Together with reference TRBV25-1 and TRBJ1-4, the CDR3 gives the full variable domain: EADIYQTPRYLVIGTGKKITLECSQTMGHDKMYWYQQDPGMELHLIHYSYGVNSTEKGDLSSESTVSRIRTEHFPLTLESARPSHTSQYLCASSESRTGRNEKLFFGSGTQLSVL.

This clone was detected once. The V gene is TRBV5-1, the J gene TRBJ1-3, with D uncertain. Trimming pared 0 bases from V and 0 bases from J, leaving 10 bases between. The CDR3 has 16 amino acids. The germline V gene encodes CDR1 SGHRS and CDR2 YFSETQ. The CDR3 region is CASSLAGVFSGNTIYF. The DNA of the CDR3 is TGCGCCAGCAGCTTGGCCGGGGTCTTCTCTGGAAACACCATATATTTT.

Points on this clone: This CDR3 is also generated by other DNA sequences in the sample. The V gene is TRBV4-3, the J gene TRBJ2-7; weak D call: TRBD1 (5 bases). Trimming removed 3 bases from V and 4 bases from J, with 10 bases in between. CDR1 is LGHNA, CDR2 YSLEER, per germline. The CDR3 runs to 13 residues. This CDR3 reads CASSQDRGYEQYF. CDR3 DNA sequence: TGCGCCAGCAGCCAGGATAGGGGTTACGAGCAGTACTTC.

This rearrangement joins TRBV19 to TRBJ2-2; the D is unclear. V dropped 4 bases and J dropped 1 base, with 7 bases sitting between them. Germline-derived CDR1 and CDR2 are LNHDA and SQIVND (reference sequence). This CDR3 is 14 amino acids long. CDR3 in DNA: TGTGCCAGTAGTACCAAGGGGAACACCGGGGAGCTGTTTTTT. Translating it yields CASSTKGNTGELFF.

The chain recombines TRBV10-3 with TRBJ1-1; tentative D call: TRBD1 (5 bases). CDR3 length equals 13 residues. Germline CDR1 and CDR2: ENHRY and SYGVKD. Deletions cut 10 bases from V and 4 bases from J, with 16 bases between. CDR3 DNA: TGTGCCAACAAAAGGGCAGGGTCCACTGAAGCTTTCTTT. The encoded protein is CANKRAGSTEAFF.

To note about this clone: It is unclear where the CDR3 begins or ends on the DNA, so no DNA is shown, and the CDR3 is as TCRdb lists it. The J gene is TRBJ2-1, the V gene TRBV27; the D call TRBD2 from the table was never checked on the DNA. Germline assignment: CDR1 MNHEY and CDR2 SMNVEV (reference sequence). The CDR3 is 17 residues long, counting both termini. The CDR3 here is CASSIRFGGGGYNEQFF.

A remark on this clone: Different DNA sequences within this sample yield the same CDR3. The chain carries TRBV7-9 and TRBJ1-6, with a tentative D call TRBD1 (5 bases). Trimming removed 3 bases from V and 9 bases from J, with 6 bases in between. Germline assignment: CDR1 SEHNR and CDR2 FQNEAQ (reference sequence). This CDR3 spans 12 amino acids. CDR3 bases: TGTGCCAGCAGCTTGGGGGTTTCACCCCTCCACTTT. It translates to CASSLGVSPLHF.

CDR3 in amino acids: CASSLLANSYNEQFF. Written as DNA, the CDR3 is TGTGCCAGCAGCTTACTAGCGAACTCCTACAATGAGCAGTTCTTC. The rearrangement uses TRBV5-6 and TRBJ2-1; TRBD2 agrees at 7 bases. This CDR3 is built from 15 residues. J was trimmed by 0 bases and V by 2 bases; bases with no gene match: 2. Germline assignment: CDR1 SGHDT and CDR2 YYEEEE. The variable domain in full, completed from reference TRBV5-6 and TRBJ2-1, reads DAGVTQSPTHLIKTRGQQVTLRCSPKSGHDTVSWYQQALGQGPQFIFQYYEEEERQRGNFPDRFSGHQFPNYSSELNVNALLLGDSALYLCASSLLANSYNEQFFGPGTRLTVL.

The rearrangement joins TRBV11-2 to TRBJ1-2; D perhaps matches TRBD1 (5 bases). Trimming cost V 0 bases and J 7 bases, with 15 bases left between them. CDR1 and CDR2 (germline): SGHAT, FQNNGV. CDR3 length: 15 residues. In DNA, the CDR3 is TGTGCCAGCAGCTTAGACGGGACGATGCTCGGTGGCTACACCTTC. This translates into CASSLDGTMLGGYTF.

Of note for this clone: Its ends do not fully match the called genes, so a read error is possible. The chain combines TRBV7-7 with TRBJ2-3; 12 nucleotides match TRBD2. The CDR3 loop spans 17 amino acids. The germline V gene encodes CDR1 SSHAT and CDR2 FNYEAQ (reference sequence). The CDR3 spells CASSVGRLAGAADTQYF. Here the CDR3 DNA reads TGTGCTAGCAGCGTAGGGAGACTAGCGGGAGCAGCAGATACGCAGTATTTT. The full variable domain, in which reference TRBV7-7 and TRBJ2-3 provide the parts outside the CDR3, is GAGVSQSPRYKVTKRGQDVTLRCDPISSHATLYWYQQALGQGPEFLTYFNYEAQPDKSGLPSDRFSAERPEGSISTLTIQRTEQRDSAMYRCASSVGRLAGAADTQYFGPGTRLTVL.

The chain is built from TRBV5-4 and TRBJ1-2, with D unclear. CDR1 and CDR2 (germline): SGHNT, YYREEE (reference sequence). V was pared by 1 base and J by 1 base, with 11 bases between. The CDR3 runs 15 residues. The CDR3 region has the DNA TGTGCCAGCAGCTTGTGGAGAAACCTTAACTATGGCTACACCTTC. Its translation: CASSLWRNLNYGYTF.

V is TRBV23-1 and J is TRBJ2-7; D gene uncertain. TRBV23-1 is placed among ORFs of uncertain function. Deletions cut 4 bases from V and 0 bases from J, with 10 bases between. The CDR3 runs 14 residues. The CDR3 DNA sequence: TGCGCCAGCAGTCCAAATAGGACCTCCTACGAGCAGTACTTC. Its protein is CASSPNRTSYEQYF.

This clone appeared a single time. The chain recombines TRBV5-4 with TRBJ2-2; D could derive from TRBD1 or TRBD2 (6 bases each). The CDR3 sequence is 15 residues long. Germline CDR1 and CDR2: SGHNT and YYREEE (reference sequence). V gave up 2 bases and J gave up 5 bases, with 13 bases separating them. CDR3 residues: CASSLGGRGTGELFF. The DNA of the CDR3 is TGTGCCAGCAGCTTAGGGGGGCGTGGAACCGGGGAGCTGTTTTTT.

The CDR3 DNA follows: TGTGCCAGCAGCTACTATACCCTGGGGAGTTCTAATTCACCCCTCCACTTT. Amino acids: CASSYYTLGSSNSPLHF. V is TRBV7-2 and J is TRBJ1-6, with no clear D. This CDR3 comprises 17 residues. Germline V gene sequence: CDR1 SGHTA, CDR2 FQGNSA. Trimming left V 4 bases short and J 6 bases short, with 19 bases between.

This clone was recorded once. This sample also contains other DNA sequences that code for the same CDR3. The rearrangement joins TRBV7-2 to TRBJ2-7; TRBD2 might be the D (6 bases). The germline gives CDR1 SGHTA, CDR2 FQGNSA. Trimming removed 0 bases at V and 1 base at J, with 10 bases between. The CDR3 runs to 15 residues. The CDR3 region has the DNA TGTGCCAGCAGCTTAGCGGGGACTGGATCCTACGAGCAGTACTTC. This encodes CASSLAGTGSYEQYF.

This clone was counted a single time. The chain is built from TRBV6-1 and TRBJ1-2; a possible D gene is TRBD1 (5 bases). Trimming took 2 bases from V and 5 from J, leaving 12 bases between them. Germline V gene lookup returns CDR1 MNHNS and CDR2 SASEGT. The CDR3 covers 14 residues. Written as DNA, the CDR3 is TGTGCCAGCAGTGAAAAACCGGGGCTGTATGGCTACACCTTC. Encoded protein: CASSEKPGLYGYTF.